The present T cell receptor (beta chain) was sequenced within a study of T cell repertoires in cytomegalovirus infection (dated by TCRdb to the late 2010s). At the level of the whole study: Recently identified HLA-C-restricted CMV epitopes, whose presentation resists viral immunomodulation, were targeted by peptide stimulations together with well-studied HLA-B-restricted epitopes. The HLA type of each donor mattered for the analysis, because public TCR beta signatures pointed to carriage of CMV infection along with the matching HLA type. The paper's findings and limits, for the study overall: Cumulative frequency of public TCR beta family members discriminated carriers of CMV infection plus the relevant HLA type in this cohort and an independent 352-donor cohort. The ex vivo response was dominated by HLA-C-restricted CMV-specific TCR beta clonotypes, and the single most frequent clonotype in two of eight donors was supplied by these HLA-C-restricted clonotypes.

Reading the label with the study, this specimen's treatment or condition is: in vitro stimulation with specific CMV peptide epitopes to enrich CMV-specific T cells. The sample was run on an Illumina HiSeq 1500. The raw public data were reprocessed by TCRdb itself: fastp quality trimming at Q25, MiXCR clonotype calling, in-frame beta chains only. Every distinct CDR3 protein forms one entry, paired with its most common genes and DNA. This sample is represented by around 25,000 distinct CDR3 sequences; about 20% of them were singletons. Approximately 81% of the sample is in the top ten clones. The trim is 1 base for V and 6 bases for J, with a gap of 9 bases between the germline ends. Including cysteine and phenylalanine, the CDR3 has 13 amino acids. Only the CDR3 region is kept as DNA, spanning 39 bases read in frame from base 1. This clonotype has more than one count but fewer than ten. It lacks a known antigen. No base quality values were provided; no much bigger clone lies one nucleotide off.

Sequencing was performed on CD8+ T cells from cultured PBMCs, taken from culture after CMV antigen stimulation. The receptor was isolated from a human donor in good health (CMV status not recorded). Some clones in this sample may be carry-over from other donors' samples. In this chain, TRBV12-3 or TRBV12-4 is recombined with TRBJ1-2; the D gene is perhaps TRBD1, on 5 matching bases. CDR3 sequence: CASSLDSRDGYTF. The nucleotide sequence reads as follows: TGTGCCAGCAGTTTAGACTCCAGGGATGGCTACACCTTC.